The next 26 T cell receptor beta chains were all read from a single sample in a study of T-cell reconstitution after alpha-beta-depleted transplantation in children. Unique molecular identifiers were used in preparing the TCRbeta library. In TCRdb, the PCR reads were re-called with MiXCR into one record per CDR3 protein. The sample has 490,000 or so distinct CDR3 sequences; about 10% are singletons. The sample was PBMCs, taken before TCRalphabeta/CD19-depleted stem cell transplant. These receptors were taken from a child younger than 10 with inherited bone marrow failure, due to receive a stem cell transplant.

This clonotype was detected many times. This chain connects TRBV3-1 to TRBJ2-1, with D hard to call. CDR1 is LGHDT and CDR2 is YNNKEL in the germline V gene (reference sequence). V lost 4 bases to trimming and J lost 4 bases, with 14 bases between them. CDR3 length equals 15 residues. The chain's CDR3 is CASSPQGRRYNEQFF. Here the CDR3 DNA reads TGTGCCAGCAGCCCTCAAGGTCGTCGGTACAATGAGCAGTTCTTC.

The chain recombines TRBV10-2 with TRBJ2-7; D perhaps matches TRBD2 (6 bases). V lost 3 bases and J lost 6, with 12 bases in between. CDR1 is WSHSY and CDR2 is SAAADI in the germline V gene. This CDR3 contains 13 residues. CDR3 in DNA: TGCGCCAGCAGTGATCGGGAGACTCGCGAGCAGTACTTC. Translated: CASSDRETREQYF.

As regards this clonotype: This sequence may be a read error, since a much larger clone differs from it by one base. J is TRBJ2-1 and V is TRBV4-3, with 7 bases that match TRBD2. CDR3 length: 15 amino acids. The germline CDR1 and CDR2 sequences are LGHNA and YSLEER. The CDR3 here is CPSSQDGWEGNEQFF. In DNA form, the CDR3 reads TGCCCCAGCAGCCAAGACGGGTGGGAGGGGAATGAGCAGTTCTTC.

Only a few counts were recorded for this clonotype. The gene calls are TRBV27 and TRBJ2-2; D is possibly TRBD1 (5 bases). The CDR3 totals 17 residues. V dropped 6 bases and J dropped 4 bases, with 21 bases sitting between them. Germline V gene sequence: CDR1 MNHEY, CDR2 SMNVEV (reference sequence). CDR3 residues: CASSPRPFGAFTGELFF. CDR3 in DNA: TGTGCCAGCAGCCCCCGGCCCTTTGGGGCTTTCACCGGGGAGCTGTTTTTT.

The genes are TRBV11-2 and TRBJ2-1, with 11 bases aligning to TRBD2. CDR3 length: 17 amino acids. The germline gives CDR1 SGHAT, CDR2 FQNNGV. J was trimmed by 4 bases and V by 5 bases; bases with no gene match: 10. The DNA for the CDR3 is TGTGCCAGCAGCGTATACTCCGGGACTAGCGGATACAATGAGCAGTTCTTC. Amino acid sequence: CASSVYSGTSGYNEQFF.

Ten or more counts support this clonotype. The chain carries TRBV5-1 and TRBJ2-1; the D call may be TRBD1 or TRBD2 (6 bases each). The CDR3 consists of 19 residues. Per germline, CDR1 SGHRS and CDR2 YFSETQ. Trimming took 4 bases from V and 1 from J, leaving 24 bases between them. CDR3 in amino acids: CASSPGASDNPFSYNEQFF. For the CDR3, the DNA is TGCGCCAGCAGCCCGGGGGCTAGCGATAATCCCTTTTCCTACAATGAGCAGTTCTTC.

This clonotype occurred many times. The chain employs TRBV12-3 or TRBV12-4 and TRBJ2-3; TRBD1 might be the D (5 bases). The CDR3 runs 15 residues. Deletions cut 4 bases from V and 5 bases from J, with 16 bases between. This chain's CDR3 is CASSSRPGRKDTQYF. In nucleotides, the CDR3 is TGTGCCAGCAGTTCTCGCCCAGGGCGGAAAGATACGCAGTATTTT.

This clonotype was counted many times. The rearrangement uses TRBV5-6 and TRBJ2-7; D unclear. There are 12 residues in the CDR3. Per the germline V gene, CDR1 is SGHDT and CDR2 is YYEEEE. Trimming shortened V by 6 bases and J by 5 bases, and 12 bases separated the two germline ends. The CDR3 region is CASTSPLDEQYF. CDR3 nucleotides: TGTGCCAGCACTTCCCCCCTCGACGAGCAGTACTTC. Complete variable domain (other parts from reference TRBV5-6 and TRBJ2-7): DAGVTQSPTHLIKTRGQQVTLRCSPKSGHDTVSWYQQALGQGPQFIFQYYEEEERQRGNFPDRFSGHQFPNYSSELNVNALLLGDSALYLCASTSPLDEQYFGPGTRLTVT.

This clonotype was counted many times. The chain combines TRBV29-1 with TRBJ2-6; D may be TRBD1 (6 bases). Germline-derived CDR1 and CDR2 are SQVTM and ANQGSEA. Trimming removed 4 bases at V and 1 base at J, with 11 bases between. This CDR3 comprises 15 residues. The CDR3: CSVVGHGSGANVLTF. In DNA, the CDR3 is TGCAGCGTTGTGGGACATGGGTCTGGGGCCAACGTCCTGACTTTC.

This clonotype was picked up a small number of times. This chain's CDR3 is CSVAAEYEQYF. The CDR3 bases are TGCAGCGTTGCGGCTGAGTACGAGCAGTACTTC. The J gene is TRBJ2-7, the V gene TRBV29-1; no clear D. This CDR3 is built from 11 residues. The germline CDR1 and CDR2 sequences are SQVTM and ANQGSEA. Trimming took off 4 bases at V and 4 bases at J, with 8 bases between the two ends.

The chain recombines TRBV7-9 with TRBJ2-5; no firm D call. The germline V and J ends were trimmed by 0 bases and 1 base, with 12 bases remaining between them. CDR1 and CDR2 (germline): SEHNR, FQNEAQ (reference sequence). The CDR3 sequence is 16 residues long. This CDR3 reads CASSLALERTQETQYF. The CDR3 DNA follows: TGTGCCAGCAGCTTAGCGCTAGAACGGACCCAAGAGACCCAGTACTTC.

Ten or more counts support this clonotype. The chain combines TRBV27 with TRBJ2-3, with D unclear. CDR1 is MNHEY, CDR2 SMNVEV, per germline (reference sequence). V lost 3 bases to trimming and J lost 5 bases, with 3 bases between them. This CDR3 has 11 residues. The CDR3, as DNA: TGTGCCAGCAGTTTTGGAGATACGCAGTATTTT. Translation: CASSFGDTQYF.

The chain links TRBV27 to TRBJ2-1, with D perhaps TRBD2 (7 bases). The ends were cut back, 8 bases at V and 4 bases at J, with 15 bases in the middle. Germline values: CDR1 MNHEY, CDR2 SMNVEV (reference sequence). This CDR3 is 14 amino acids long. The CDR3 loop is CASGGLADYNEQFF. The CDR3 DNA follows: TGTGCCAGCGGGGGGCTAGCGGATTACAATGAGCAGTTCTTC.

This chain connects TRBV12-3 or TRBV12-4 to TRBJ2-5, with 9 bases identical to TRBD2. The CDR3 is 16 amino acids. The J segment lost 0 bases and the V segment lost 6 bases, leaving 8 bases of the junction unmatched. The CDR3 DNA reads as TGTGCCAGCAGCCCACTGACTAGCGGATACCAAGAGACCCAGTACTTC. It translates to CASSPLTSGYQETQYF.

This clonotype was recorded once. The CDR3 DNA follows: TGTGCCAGCAGCCGACTAGCGGGAGGGTACCAAGAGACCCAGTACTTC. Residues: CASSRLAGGYQETQYF. The V gene is TRBV6-2 or TRBV6-3, the J gene TRBJ2-5; 14 positions match TRBD2. This CDR3 region has 16 residues. Germline V gene data show CDR1 as MNHEY and CDR2 as SVGEGT. V was clipped by 6 bases and J by 0 bases; unmatched bases: 3.

At least ten counts were recorded for this clonotype. The chain has TRBV7-9 and TRBJ2-3; D unresolved. Germline-derived CDR1 and CDR2 are SEHNR and FQNEAQ (reference sequence). The ends were cut back, 2 bases at V and 0 bases at J, with 9 bases in the middle. CDR3 size: 15 residues. The CDR3 DNA is TGTGCCAGCAGCTTACTCCGGAGTAGCACAGATACGCAGTATTTT. Residues: CASSLLRSSTDTQYF.

This clonotype was recorded many times. This sequence joins TRBV5-1 and TRBJ2-5, with TRBD1 as a possible D gene (6 bases). The CDR3 is 13 amino acids. CDR1 and CDR2 from the germline V gene are SGHRS and YFSETQ. The V end lost 7 bases, the J end lost 7 bases, and 17 bases lay between the germline ends. DNA for the CDR3: TGCGCCAGCTATCCCGGGACATCAGGGACCCAGTACTTC. It translates to CASYPGTSGTQYF.

This clonotype was counted at least ten times. An end of the junction differs from the germline gene, which may be a read error. The V gene is TRBV20-1, the J gene TRBJ2-3; 8 nucleotides align to TRBD2. Germline CDR1 DFQATT, CDR2 SNEGSKA (reference sequence). This CDR3 has 14 residues. The CDR3 reads CSPSGRDGAYTQYF. In nucleotides, the CDR3 is TGCAGTCCTAGCGGGCGTGACGGAGCTTATACGCAGTATTTT.

This clonotype has at least ten counts. V and J are TRBV12-3 or TRBV12-4 and TRBJ1-1; unclear D gene. V lost 3 bases and J lost 0, with 11 bases in between. The CDR3 consists of 15 residues. The CDR3 DNA is TGTGCCAGCAGTTTTTCGGGATACATGAACACTGAAGCTTTCTTT. Protein product: CASSFSGYMNTEAFF.

Remarks on this clonotype: A much larger clone lies one base from this, so it may be a read error. V and J are TRBV5-1 and TRBJ2-1; 12 bases agree with TRBD1. Germline CDR1 reads SGHRS; CDR2 reads YFSETQ. CDR3 length: 15 amino acids. DNA of the CDR3: TGCGCCAGCAGCCCCCGGGACAGGGGGCTCAATCAGCAGTTCTTC. It codes for CASSPRDRGLNQQFF.

Regarding this clonotype: One base away lies a much larger clone, so this may be a sequencing read error. Without the conserved terminal phenylalanine or tryptophan, this CDR3 likely stems from a read error. The CDR3 sequence: CASSLGLPDRDVGELFL. The CDR3 nucleotides read TGTGCCAGCAGCTTGGGACTTCCGGACAGGGATGTCGGGGAGCTGTTTCTT. This chain joins TRBV5-6 and TRBJ2-2; 8 nucleotides align to TRBD1. Germline lookup yields CDR1 SGHDT and CDR2 YYEEEE. Trimming took 0 bases from V and 7 from J; bases not matched to a gene: 11. The CDR3 totals 17 residues.

The genes are TRBV2 and TRBJ2-2, with TRBD2 matching 8 bases. CDR1 SNHLY and CDR2 FYNNEI come from the germline V gene. V trimming: 6 bases; J trimming: 6 bases; junction bases outside the gene matches: 9. This CDR3 is built from 15 residues. CDR3: CASRPGTRGAGELFF. DNA for the CDR3: TGTGCCAGCAGGCCCGGGACTAGGGGGGCCGGGGAGCTGTTTTTT.

This clonotype was seen ten or more times. The genes are TRBV28 and TRBJ2-7, with 9 bases aligning to TRBD1. The germline V gene encodes CDR1 MDHEN and CDR2 SYDVKM. J was trimmed by 2 bases and V by 6 bases; bases with no gene match: 5. The CDR3 loop spans 14 amino acids. The CDR3 region has the DNA TGTGCCAGCAGAACCGGGACAGGGACCTACGAGCAGTACTTC. Amino acids: CASRTGTGTYEQYF.

This clonotype was detected ten times or more. This rearrangement joins TRBV20-1 to TRBJ2-7, with no clear D. CDR3 size: 14 residues. Trimming shortened V by 4 bases and J by 0 bases, and 13 bases separated the two germline ends. The germline V gene has CDR1 DFQATT and CDR2 SNEGSKA (reference sequence). The CDR3 reads CSAKPPGLSYEQYF. CDR3 coding DNA: TGCAGTGCTAAGCCCCCCGGCCTCTCCTACGAGCAGTACTTC.

This clonotype was found a few times. The rearrangement links TRBV13 to TRBJ2-5; D not certain. CDR3 size: 13 residues. V lost 1 base and J 3 bases, leaving 6 bases between the germline ends. Germline CDR1 reads PRHDT; CDR2 reads FYEKMQ (reference sequence). CDR3 in amino acids: CASSLVAKETQYF. The CDR3 DNA is TGTGCCAGCAGCTTAGTGGCTAAAGAGACCCAGTACTTC.

This clonotype was detected only a few times. The J gene is TRBJ2-1, the V gene TRBV20-1; 13 bases are shared with TRBD2. Germline CDR1 is DFQATT and CDR2 is SNEGSKA (reference sequence). J was trimmed by 15 bases and V by 6 bases; bases with no gene match: 17. The CDR3 is 15 residues long. The CDR3 sequence is CSAAPVLAGGPSWFF. For the CDR3, the DNA is TGCAGTGCCGCCCCGGTACTAGCGGGAGGGCCTAGTTGGTTCTTC.